The clone carrying this TCR beta chain was detected ten times or more. This CDR3 is 13 amino acids long. Germline-derived CDR1 and CDR2 are SGHNT and YYREEE (reference sequence). With 4 bases removed from V and 2 bases from J, the gap between germline ends came to 9 bases. RNA served as the template for amplifying TCR beta CDR3 regions. First-round RT-PCR with HTBI primers preceded a second-round multiplex PCR. TCRdb redid the calling of the multiplex PCR reads with MiXCR, one entry per CDR3 protein. The table records 350,000 to 450,000 distinct CDR3 sequences, 15% to 20% of them present only once. The sample originates from a study of Graves' ophthalmopathy and Graves' hyperthyroidism.

The receptor was isolated from a woman in her late teens or twenties with Graves' ophthalmopathy. V gene TRBV5-4 combines with J gene TRBJ1-1; D remains ambiguous. Sequencing was performed on peripheral blood. CDR3 in amino acids: CASSQPKNTEAFF. The CDR3 DNA reads TGTGCCAGCAGCCAACCGAAAAACACTGAAGCTTTCTTT.